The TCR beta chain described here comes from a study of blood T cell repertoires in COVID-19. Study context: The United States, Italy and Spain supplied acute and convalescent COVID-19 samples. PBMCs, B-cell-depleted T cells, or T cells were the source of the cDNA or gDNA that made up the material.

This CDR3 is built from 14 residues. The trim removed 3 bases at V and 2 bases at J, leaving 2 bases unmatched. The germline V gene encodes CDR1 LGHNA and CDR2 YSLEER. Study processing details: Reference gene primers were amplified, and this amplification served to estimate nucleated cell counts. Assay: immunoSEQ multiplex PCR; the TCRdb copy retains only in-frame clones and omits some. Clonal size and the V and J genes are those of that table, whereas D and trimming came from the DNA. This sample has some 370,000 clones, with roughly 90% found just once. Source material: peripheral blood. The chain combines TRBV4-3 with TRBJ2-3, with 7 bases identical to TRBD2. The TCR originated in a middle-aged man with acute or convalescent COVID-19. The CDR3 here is CASSQGGVTDTQYF. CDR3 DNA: TGCGCCAGCAGCCAGGGGGGGGTCACAGATACGCAGTATTTT.